Below are 25 T cell receptor beta chains sequenced from a single sample in a study of cytomegalovirus exposure and HLA in healthy donors. PCR involved 60 Vbeta and 13 Jbeta primers. Profiled with immunoSEQ multiplex PCR; TCRdb holds only in-frame clones, not every one. The profile shows 150,000 or so clones, less than 85% of them singletons. Sequencing used PBMCs. The receptors come from a woman aged 50 to 60 in good health and CMV-seropositive.

The CDR3 bases are TGTGCCAGCAGACCGACAGGAAAAATGAACACTGAAGCTTTCTTT. Translating gives CASRPTGKMNTEAFF. This chain uses TRBV7-2 with TRBJ1-1; a weak D match, TRBD1 (6 bases). The CDR3 consists of 15 residues. Per germline, CDR1 SGHTA and CDR2 FQGNSA. Trimming removed 6 bases at V and 0 bases at J, with 14 bases between.

The sample holds one count of this clone. The chain has TRBV27 and TRBJ1-4; D perhaps matches TRBD1 (5 bases). The ends were cut back, 5 bases at V and 3 bases at J, with 13 bases in the middle. The CDR3 length is 15 residues. Per the germline V gene, CDR1 is MNHEY and CDR2 is SMNVEV (reference sequence). This chain's CDR3 is CASSPQGGPNEKLFF. For the CDR3, the DNA is TGTGCCAGCAGTCCCCAGGGTGGGCCTAATGAAAAACTGTTTTTT.

This clone was observed a handful of times. The chain recombines TRBV18 with TRBJ1-2; TRBD1 matches at 8 bases. The CDR3 runs 14 residues. With V trimmed by 3 bases and J by 5 bases, 5 bases remained unmatched. Germline CDR1 reads KGHSH; CDR2 reads LQKENI. In DNA, the CDR3 is TGTGCCAGCTCACCGGGACAGGCTTTTTATGGCTACACCTTC. Encoded protein: CASSPGQAFYGYTF.

This sequence joins TRBV5-1 and TRBJ1-1, with TRBD1 matching 7 bases. Trimming took 0 bases from V and 10 from J; bases not matched to a gene: 12. The CDR3 has 15 amino acids. Germline-derived CDR1 and CDR2 are SGHRS and YFSETQ. The CDR3 reads CASSLGGTDRVGAFF. The CDR3 coding sequence is TGCGCCAGCAGCTTGGGGGGAACTGACAGGGTAGGAGCTTTCTTT.

This chain joins TRBV2 and TRBJ2-7; TRBD1 agrees at 10 bases. CDR3 length: 14 amino acids. V was pared by 6 bases and J by 4 bases, with 6 bases of the junction left unmatched. CDR1 SNHLY and CDR2 FYNNEI come from the germline V gene. The CDR3 spells CASRPGQGLYEQYF. The DNA of the CDR3 is TGTGCCAGCAGACCGGGACAGGGGTTATACGAGCAGTACTTC.

The chain joins TRBV7-8 to TRBJ1-5, with a tentative D call TRBD1 (5 bases). V shed 4 bases and J shed 9 bases, with 16 bases lying between them. Germline CDR1 SGHVS, CDR2 FQNEAQ. The CDR3 spans 14 residues. CDR3 nucleotide sequence: TGTGCCAGCAGCTACAGGACCGCCGCTAGGCCCCAGCATTTT. This sequence encodes CASSYRTAARPQHF.

This clone was seen just once. The rearrangement uses TRBV19 and TRBJ2-7; 8 bases are a match to TRBD1. There are 15 residues in the CDR3. CDR1 and CDR2 (germline): LNHDA, SQIVND (reference sequence). V lost 3 bases and J lost 6; bases outside the gene matches: 10. The CDR3 sequence: CASSIRTGTLSEQYF. DNA for the CDR3: TGTGCCAGTAGTATTCGGACAGGGACGTTGTCCGAGCAGTACTTC.

V and J are TRBV7-2 and TRBJ1-1, with a tentative D call TRBD1 (6 bases). The CDR3 extends over 15 amino acids. Germline V gene data show CDR1 as SGHTA and CDR2 as FQGNSA. V was pared by 5 bases and J by 0 bases, with 13 bases between. CDR3 bases: TGTGCCAGCAGCCTAGGGGGGAGGGTGAACACTGAAGCTTTCTTT. Translating it yields CASSLGGRVNTEAFF.

This chain joins TRBV13 and TRBJ2-2; 11 bases align to TRBD2. The germline CDR1 and CDR2 sequences are PRHDT and FYEKMQ (reference sequence). The CDR3 runs to 16 residues. With V trimmed by 5 bases and J by 4 bases, 6 bases remained unmatched. The CDR3 reads CASSPRTSGRTGELFF. CDR3 sequence (DNA): TGTGCCAGCAGCCCTCGGACTAGCGGGCGCACCGGGGAGCTGTTTTTT.

The chain couples TRBV5-1 to TRBJ2-7, with no clear D. The V end lost 0 bases, the J end lost 3 bases, and 4 bases lay between the germline ends. Germline V gene lookup returns CDR1 SGHRS and CDR2 YFSETQ. The CDR3 has 12 residues. The DNA for the CDR3 is TGCGCCAGCAGCTTGGACAACTACGAGCAGTACTTC. Protein product: CASSLDNYEQYF.

V is TRBV13 and J is TRBJ2-1, with 9 nucleotides matching TRBD1. The CDR3 is 15 amino acids. V was clipped by 5 bases and J by 8 bases; unmatched bases: 10. Germline CDR1 and CDR2: PRHDT and FYEKMQ (reference sequence). The CDR3 DNA sequence: TGTGCCAGCAGCAGGGGGTACAGGGGGCAGGATGAGCAGTTCTTC. It encodes CASSRGYRGQDEQFF.

The chain uses TRBV5-1 and TRBJ2-3, with D perhaps TRBD1 (6 bases). The CDR3 is made up of 14 amino acids. The ends were cut back, 3 bases at V and 2 bases at J, with 10 bases in the middle. Per the germline V gene, CDR1 is SGHRS and CDR2 is YFSETQ. CDR3 sequence: CASSSGTNTDTQYF. Here the CDR3 DNA reads TGCGCCAGCAGCTCCGGGACAAACACAGATACGCAGTATTTT.

The chain carries TRBV9 and TRBJ2-2; the D gene is possibly TRBD2 (5 bases). Germline CDR1 is SGDLS and CDR2 is YYNGEE. V lost 4 bases and J 3 bases, leaving 16 bases between the germline ends. CDR3 length equals 16 residues. The CDR3, as DNA: TGTGCCAGCAGCCCCGAGGGCCTGCTATACACCGGGGAGCTGTTTTTT. Translation gives CASSPEGLLYTGELFF.

The chain recombines TRBV7-7 with TRBJ1-3; D unclear. This CDR3 has 14 residues. Germline assignment: CDR1 SSHAT and CDR2 FNYEAQ (reference sequence). Trimming pared 8 bases from V and 8 bases from J, leaving 19 bases between. This chain's CDR3 is CASGPLWPRDTIYF. The CDR3 coding sequence is TGTGCCAGCGGGCCTCTCTGGCCGAGGGACACCATATATTTT. The whole variable domain, filled in from reference TRBV7-7 and TRBJ1-3, reads GAGVSQSPRYKVTKRGQDVTLRCDPISSHATLYWYQQALGQGPEFLTYFNYEAQPDKSGLPSDRFSAERPEGSISTLTIQRTEQRDSAMYRCASGPLWPRDTIYFGEGSWLTVV.

This clone appeared a single time. V is TRBV9 and J is TRBJ2-7, with TRBD2 as a possible D gene (5 bases). The CDR3 has 14 residues. Trimming left V 3 bases short and J 6 bases short, with 16 bases between. Germline lookup yields CDR1 SGDLS and CDR2 YYNGEE. The CDR3 sequence is CASSAEGLGGEQYF. CDR3 sequence (DNA): TGTGCCAGCAGCGCCGAGGGTTTGGGTGGCGAGCAGTACTTC.

This clone has just a few counts. J is TRBJ2-7 and V is TRBV7-9, with D unclear. This CDR3 comprises 11 residues. Looked up from germline, CDR1 is SEHNR and CDR2 is FQNEAQ (reference sequence). V was clipped by 5 bases and J by 7 bases, with 9 bases between them. The CDR3 here is CASSEAGEQYF. The CDR3 nucleotides are TGTGCCAGCAGCGAGGCTGGGGAGCAGTACTTC.

The chain joins TRBV30 to TRBJ1-1; D is perhaps TRBD1 (5 bases). CDR1 and CDR2 from the germline V gene are GTSNPN and SVGIG (reference sequence). The CDR3 runs to 13 residues. V shed 2 bases and J shed 3 bases, with 10 bases lying between them. CDR3 nucleotides: TGTGCCTGGAGTATGGGGGGAGACACTGAAGCTTTCTTT. This encodes CAWSMGGDTEAFF.

J is TRBJ2-1 and V is TRBV2; weak D call: TRBD2 (6 bases). V dropped 8 bases and J dropped 5 bases, with 19 bases sitting between them. This CDR3 region has 15 residues. Germline loops: CDR1 SNHLY, CDR2 FYNNEI. CDR3 DNA sequence: TGTGCCAGCGTTGGAGGAGGGAAAGGGGACAATGAGCAGTTCTTC. Its protein is CASVGGGKGDNEQFF.

Note on this clone: Distinct nucleotide sequences in the sample also encode this CDR3. The chain uses TRBV7-2 and TRBJ1-1; 7 bases agree with TRBD1. CDR3 length equals 15 residues. V lost 4 bases, J lost 2 bases, and 7 bases stayed unmatched. The germline V gene encodes CDR1 SGHTA and CDR2 FQGNSA. CDR3 protein: CASSSRTGGNTEAFF. The DNA for the CDR3 is TGTGCCAGCAGCTCTCGGACAGGCGGCAACACTGAAGCTTTCTTT.

V is TRBV6-1 and J is TRBJ2-7; 7 nucleotides agree with TRBD1. The CDR3 spans 13 residues. The germline CDR1 and CDR2 sequences are MNHNS and SASEGT. V lost 5 bases to trimming and J lost 3 bases; unmatched junction nucleotides: 4. CDR3 region: CASSRDSLYEQYF. CDR3 nucleotide sequence: TGTGCCAGCAGTAGGGACAGTCTCTACGAGCAGTACTTC.

The chain employs TRBV19 and TRBJ2-1, with D perhaps TRBD1 (6 bases). This CDR3 is 16 amino acids long. Trimming removed 0 bases at V and 4 bases at J, with 13 bases between. From germline, CDR1 is LNHDA and CDR2 SQIVND (reference sequence). The CDR3 DNA follows: TGTGCCAGTAGTATAGATGGGCAGGGGCCATACAATGAGCAGTTCTTC. Residues: CASSIDGQGPYNEQFF.

A single count supports this clone. The gene calls are TRBV9 and TRBJ2-3, with TRBD2 as a possible D gene (6 bases). Trimming took off 3 bases at V and 1 base at J, with 15 bases between the two ends. Germline lookup yields CDR1 SGDLS and CDR2 YYNGEE. The CDR3 has 16 amino acids. CDR3 bases: TGTGCCAGCAGCGGGTCTGGGTGGGGGGGCACAGATACGCAGTATTTT. Protein product: CASSGSGWGGTDTQYF.

V is TRBV6-5 and J is TRBJ2-1; no reliable D call. The CDR3 loop spans 16 amino acids. Trimming removed 0 bases at V and 0 bases at J, with 9 bases between. Germline V gene lookup returns CDR1 MNHEY and CDR2 SVGAGI. The CDR3 region has the DNA TGTGCCAGCAGTTACTCCGCCACAAGCTCCTACAATGAGCAGTTCTTC. Translating gives CASSYSATSSYNEQFF.

Notes on this clone: Other nucleotide sequences from this sample produce the same CDR3. V usage is TRBV5-4 and J usage is TRBJ2-5; TRBD1 matches 7 bases. Trimming at V came to 4 bases and at J to 7 bases, leaving 16 bases not matched to a gene. Germline assignment: CDR1 SGHNT and CDR2 YYREEE (reference sequence). The CDR3 spans 16 residues. The CDR3 nucleotides are TGTGCCAGCAGCCCGGCTGAGGGGGCCGGTTTAGGGACCCAGTACTTC. It codes for CASSPAEGAGLGTQYF. Looking up the rest from reference TRBV5-4 and TRBJ2-5 gives the full variable domain: ETGVTQSPTHLIKTRGQQVTLRCSSQSGHNTVSWYQQALGQGPQFIFQYYREEENGRGNFPPRFSGLQFPNYSSELNVNALELDDSALYLCASSPAEGAGLGTQYFGPGTRLLVL.

The chain uses TRBV7-8 and TRBJ2-7, with D possibly being TRBD1 (5 bases). The CDR3 spans 13 residues. Trimming cost V 3 bases and J 5 bases, with 11 bases left between them. The V gene's germline CDR1 is SGHVS and CDR2 FQNEAQ. CDR3 nucleotide sequence: TGTGCCAGCAGCTTCGATAGGGGCCACGAGCAGTACTTC. It encodes CASSFDRGHEQYF.